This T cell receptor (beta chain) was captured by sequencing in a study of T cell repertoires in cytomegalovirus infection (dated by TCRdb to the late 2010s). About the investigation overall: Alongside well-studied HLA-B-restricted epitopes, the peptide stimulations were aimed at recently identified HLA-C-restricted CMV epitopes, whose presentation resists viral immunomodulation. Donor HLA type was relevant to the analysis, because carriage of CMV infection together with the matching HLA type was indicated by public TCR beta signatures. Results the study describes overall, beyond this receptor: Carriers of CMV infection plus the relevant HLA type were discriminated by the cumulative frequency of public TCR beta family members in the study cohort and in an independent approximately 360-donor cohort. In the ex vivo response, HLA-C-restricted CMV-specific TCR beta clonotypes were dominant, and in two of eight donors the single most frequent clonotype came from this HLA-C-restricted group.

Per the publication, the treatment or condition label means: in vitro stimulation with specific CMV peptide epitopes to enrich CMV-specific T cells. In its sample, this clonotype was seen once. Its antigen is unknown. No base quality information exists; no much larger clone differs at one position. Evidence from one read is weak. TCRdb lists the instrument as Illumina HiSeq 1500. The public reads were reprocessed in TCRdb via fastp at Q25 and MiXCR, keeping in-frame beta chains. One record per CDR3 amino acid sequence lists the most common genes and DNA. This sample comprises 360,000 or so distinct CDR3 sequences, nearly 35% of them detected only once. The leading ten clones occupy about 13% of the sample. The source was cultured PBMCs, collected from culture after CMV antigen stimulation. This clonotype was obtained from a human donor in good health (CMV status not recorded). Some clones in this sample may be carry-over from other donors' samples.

The bases read TGTGCCAACGCGAGGGGGGACGGAAATGAGCAGTTCTTC. Translation gives CANARGDGNEQFF. The rearranged chain carries TRBV10-3 and TRBJ2-1, with the D segment possibly TRBD1 or TRBD2, each aligning over 6 bases. Looking up the germline V gene yields CDR1 ENHRY and CDR2 SYGVKD. Its CDR3 holds 13 amino acids, cysteine through phenylalanine. The DNA shown is the 39-base CDR3, in frame from base 1. V loses 10 bases of germline sequence and J loses 7 bases, and the interval between the two ends is 17 bases.